Following are 3 T cell receptor beta chains from one sample sequenced in a study of blood T cell repertoires in COVID-19. The table came from immunoSEQ multiplex PCR; TCRdb's copy has only in-frame clones and leaves some out. The table shows 200,000 to 250,000 clones, with 70% to 90% occurring only once. Sequenced material: PBMCs or T cells enriched from blood (not recorded which). These receptors were collected from a man aged 25-45 years who had recovered from COVID-19.

The chain combines TRBV5-4 with TRBJ2-2; no reliable D call. Germline assignment: CDR1 SGHNT and CDR2 YYREEE (reference sequence). This CDR3 has 12 amino acids. The ends were cut back, 7 bases at V and 3 bases at J, with 7 bases in the middle. CDR3: CASRRDTGELFF. The DNA for the CDR3 is TGTGCCAGCCGACGGGACACCGGGGAGCTGTTTTTT.

This clone was seen only a few times. The chain uses TRBV7-8 and TRBJ1-2; the D is unclear. V dropped 1 base and J dropped 8 bases, with 17 bases sitting between them. The germline CDR1 and CDR2 sequences are SGHVS and FQNEAQ. This CDR3 is 15 amino acids long. CDR3 residues: CASSLVFARSEGYTF. The CDR3 DNA sequence: TGTGCCAGCAGCTTAGTGTTTGCCCGCAGTGAAGGCTACACCTTC.

The CDR3 nucleotides are TGTGCCAGCAGCTTTACCGGGACAGGGGGCAATCAGCCCCAGCATTTT. Translated: CASSFTGTGGNQPQHF. The V call is TRBV7-2, the J call TRBJ1-5; TRBD1 matches 10 bases. The CDR3 sequence is 16 residues long. With 3 bases clipped from V and 2 bases from J, the junction kept 4 bases outside the gene matches. Germline CDR1 reads SGHTA; CDR2 reads FQGNSA.